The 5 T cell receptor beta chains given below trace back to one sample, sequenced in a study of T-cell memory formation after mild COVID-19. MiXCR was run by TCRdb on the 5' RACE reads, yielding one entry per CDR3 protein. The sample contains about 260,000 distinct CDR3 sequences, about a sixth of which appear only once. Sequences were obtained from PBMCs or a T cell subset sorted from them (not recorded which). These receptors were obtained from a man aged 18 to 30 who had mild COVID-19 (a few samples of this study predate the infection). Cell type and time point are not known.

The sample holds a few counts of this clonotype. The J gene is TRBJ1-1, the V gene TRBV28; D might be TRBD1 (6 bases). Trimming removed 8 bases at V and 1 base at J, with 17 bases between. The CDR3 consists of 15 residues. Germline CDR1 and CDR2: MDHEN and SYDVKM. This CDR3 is CASFPGDSRNTEAFF. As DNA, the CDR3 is TGTGCCAGCTTTCCAGGGGATAGTAGGAACACTGAAGCTTTCTTT.

The DNA for the CDR3 is TGTGCCAGCAGTTTCAACAGCTTCAAAAACATTCAGTACTTC. Translating gives CASSFNSFKNIQYF. The V gene is TRBV28, the J gene TRBJ2-4, with D unclear. V was cut by 3 bases and J by 3 bases, with 9 bases left in between. The CDR3 spans 14 residues. Germline V gives CDR1 MDHEN, CDR2 SYDVKM.

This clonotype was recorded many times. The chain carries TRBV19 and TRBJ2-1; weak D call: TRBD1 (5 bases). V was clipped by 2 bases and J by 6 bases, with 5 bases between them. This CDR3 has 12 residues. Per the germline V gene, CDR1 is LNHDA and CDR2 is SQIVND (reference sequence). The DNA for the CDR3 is TGTGCCAGTAGTATACAGGGCAATGAGCAGTTCTTC. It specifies CASSIQGNEQFF.

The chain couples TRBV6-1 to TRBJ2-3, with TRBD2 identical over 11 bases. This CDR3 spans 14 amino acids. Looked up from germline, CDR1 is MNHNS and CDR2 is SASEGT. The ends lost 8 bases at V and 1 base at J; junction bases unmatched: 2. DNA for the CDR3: TGTGCCAGCGCGGGACTAGCGGGCACAGATACGCAGTATTTT. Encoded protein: CASAGLAGTDTQYF.

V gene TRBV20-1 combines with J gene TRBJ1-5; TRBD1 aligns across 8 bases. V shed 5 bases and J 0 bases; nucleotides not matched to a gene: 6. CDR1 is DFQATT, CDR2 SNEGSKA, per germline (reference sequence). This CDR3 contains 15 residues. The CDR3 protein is CSAAGGPYSNQPQHF. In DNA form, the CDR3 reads TGCAGTGCTGCAGGGGGCCCATATAGCAATCAGCCCCAGCATTTT.